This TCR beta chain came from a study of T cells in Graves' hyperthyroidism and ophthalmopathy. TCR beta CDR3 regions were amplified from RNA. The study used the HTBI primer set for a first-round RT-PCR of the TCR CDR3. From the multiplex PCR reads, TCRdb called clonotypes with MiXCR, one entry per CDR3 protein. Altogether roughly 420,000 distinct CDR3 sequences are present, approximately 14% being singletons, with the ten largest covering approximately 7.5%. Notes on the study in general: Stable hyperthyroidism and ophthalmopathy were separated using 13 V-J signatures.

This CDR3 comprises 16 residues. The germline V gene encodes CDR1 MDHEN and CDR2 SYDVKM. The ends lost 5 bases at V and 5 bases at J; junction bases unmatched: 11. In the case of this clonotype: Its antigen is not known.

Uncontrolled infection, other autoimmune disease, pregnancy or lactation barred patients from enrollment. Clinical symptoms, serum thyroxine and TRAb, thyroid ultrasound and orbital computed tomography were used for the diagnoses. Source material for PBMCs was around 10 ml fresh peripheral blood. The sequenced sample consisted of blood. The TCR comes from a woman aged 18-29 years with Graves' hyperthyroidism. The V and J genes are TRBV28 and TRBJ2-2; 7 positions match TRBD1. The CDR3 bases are TGTGCCAGCAGTCTCTCTACGGGACAGAGGACCGGGGAGCTGTTTTTT. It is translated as CASSLSTGQRTGELFF. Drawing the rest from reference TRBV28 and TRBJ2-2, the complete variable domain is DVKVTQSSRYLVKRTGEKVFLECVQDMDHENMFWYRQDPGLGLRLIYFSYDVKMKEKGDIPEGYSVSREKKERFSLILESASTNQTSMYLCASSLSTGQRTGELFFGEGSRLTVL.